The rows below give T cell receptor beta chains drawn from one sample of a study of CD8 T cells in ankylosing spondylitis. MiXCR, applied by TCRdb to the 5' RACE reads, yields one record per CDR3 protein. The top ten clones hold around 7% of a sample with a few hundred thousand distinct CDR3 sequences, 10% to 15% of them seen once. Sequenced: blood, either unsorted or a sorted T cell fraction (not recorded which). The receptor source for this set is a male donor with ankylosing spondylitis. The CDR3 runs from the conserved cysteine through the conserved F or W. D genes are given only for firm matches. For some rows the clone size is stated as once, few or many, or as a class when expanded; others skip it.

D gene: TRBD1
J gene: TRBJ2-5
clone size: .
V gene: TRBV5-1
CDR3 DNA: TGCGCCAGCAGCGCAACAGGGGGCATGTTAGAGACCCAGTACTTC
CDR3 protein: CASSATGGMLETQYF

D gene: .
J gene: TRBJ2-1
clone size: few
V gene: TRBV28
CDR3 DNA: TGTGCCAGCAGCACCAGGACCCCTTCCTACAATGAGCAGTTCTTC
CDR3 protein: CASSTRTPSYNEQFF

D gene: TRBD2
J gene: TRBJ2-5
clone size: many
V gene: TRBV5-1
CDR3 DNA: TGTGCCAGCAGCTTGCTAGCGGGAGGACAAGAGACCCAGTACTTC
CDR3 protein: CASSLLAGGQETQYF

D gene: TRBD2
J gene: TRBJ2-1
clone size: many
V gene: TRBV11-2
CDR3 DNA: TGTGCCAGCAGCGCCCGACGAGCGGGAGGCTTCTACAATGAGCAGTTCTTC
CDR3 protein: CASSARRAGGFYNEQFF

D gene: .
J gene: TRBJ1-3
clone size: .
V gene: TRBV5-1
CDR3 DNA: TGCGCCAGCAGCTTGGTGGGACCCTCTGGAAACACCATATATTTT
CDR3 protein: CASSLVGPSGNTIYF

D gene: .
J gene: TRBJ2-1
clone size: .
V gene: TRBV11-2
CDR3 DNA: TGTGCCAGCAGCTCGCAGGTTACCTACAATGAGCAGTTCTTC
CDR3 protein: CASSSQVTYNEQFF

D gene: .
J gene: TRBJ2-1
clone size: few
V gene: TRBV14
CDR3 DNA: TGTGCCAGCAACGATTTTACCCGCCCAGGGTCCTACAATGAGCAGTTCTTC
CDR3 protein: CASNDFTRPGSYNEQFF

D gene: .
J gene: TRBJ2-1
clone size: many
V gene: TRBV5-1
CDR3 DNA: TGCGCCAGCAGCTTGCTCACAAACAATGAGCAGTTCTTC
CDR3 protein: CASSLLTNNEQFF

D gene: .
J gene: TRBJ2-2
clone size: many
V gene: TRBV29-1
CDR3 DNA: TGCAGCGCAGGACAGAACACCGGGGAGCTGTTTTTT
CDR3 protein: CSAGQNTGELFF

D gene: .
J gene: TRBJ2-1
clone size: .
V gene: TRBV29-1
CDR3 DNA: TGCAGCGGGTGGGTTCTTGGGCAGTTCTTC
CDR3 protein: CSGWVLGQFF

D gene: .
J gene: TRBJ2-7
clone size: .
V gene: TRBV20-1
CDR3 DNA: TGCAGCGCCCTGGGTGCCAGGGGGGTCTACGAGCAGTACTTC
CDR3 protein: CSALGARGVYEQYF

D gene: TRBD2
J gene: TRBJ2-3
clone size: many
V gene: TRBV4-1
CDR3 DNA: TGCGCCAGCAGCCAGATCGGACTAGCGTCCACAGATACGCAGTATTTT
CDR3 protein: CASSQIGLASTDTQYF

D gene: .
J gene: TRBJ2-3
clone size: few
V gene: TRBV14
CDR3 DNA: TGTGCCAGCAGCCAAGGAAGCGGAGATACGCAGTATTTT
CDR3 protein: CASSQGSGDTQYF

D gene: .
J gene: TRBJ2-5
clone size: few
V gene: TRBV20-1
CDR3 DNA: TGCAGTGCTAGTCGTGTTTTACCGGGAGCGATCCAGGGAGAGACCCAGTACTTC
CDR3 protein: CSASRVLPGAIQGETQYF

D gene: .
J gene: TRBJ2-1
clone size: many
V gene: TRBV7-2
CDR3 DNA: TGTGCCAGCAGCTACCGTGCCTCCTACAATGAGCAGTTCTTC
CDR3 protein: CASSYRASYNEQFF

D gene: .
J gene: TRBJ1-5
clone size: few
V gene: TRBV10-3
CDR3 DNA: TGTGCCACCCAAGGACACCAAAGCAATCAGCCCCAGCATTTT
CDR3 protein: CATQGHQSNQPQHF

D gene: .
J gene: TRBJ1-3
clone size: many
V gene: TRBV12-3/TRBV12-4
CDR3 DNA: TGTGCCAGCATCTTACAGGGACCTGGAAACACCATATATTTT
CDR3 protein: CASILQGPGNTIYF

D gene: .
J gene: TRBJ1-6
clone size: few
V gene: TRBV7-2
CDR3 DNA: TGTGCCAGCAGCTTAAATTCGTTAGAAGCACCCCTCCACTTT
CDR3 protein: CASSLNSLEAPLHF

D gene: .
J gene: TRBJ2-5
clone size: few
V gene: TRBV24-1
CDR3 DNA: TGTGCCACTGAGAATCAGGACAAACTGGAGACCCAGTACTTC
CDR3 protein: CATENQDKLETQYF

D gene: .
J gene: TRBJ1-1
clone size: .
V gene: TRBV10-3
CDR3 DNA: TGTGCCATCACCCACAGGCTGCTGAACACTGAAGCTTTCTTT
CDR3 protein: CAITHRLLNTEAFF

D gene: .
J gene: TRBJ2-3
clone size: .
V gene: TRBV15
CDR3 DNA: TGTGCCACCAGCAGAGGGCGGGGTACAGATACGCAGTATTTT
CDR3 protein: CATSRGRGTDTQYF

D gene: .
J gene: TRBJ2-2
clone size: few
V gene: TRBV20-1
CDR3 DNA: TGCAGTGCTAGACCGCCGTCCATTAGGGACACCGGGGAGCTGTTTTTT
CDR3 protein: CSARPPSIRDTGELFF

D gene: TRBD1
J gene: TRBJ1-2
clone size: few
V gene: TRBV27
CDR3 DNA: TGTGCCAGCAGTTCGTACACAGGGGGCGAGGCCTATGGCTACACCTTC
CDR3 protein: CASSSYTGGEAYGYTF

D gene: TRBD1
J gene: TRBJ2-1
clone size: few
V gene: TRBV7-9
CDR3 DNA: TGTGCCAGCAGCCCCCGGGACAGAAACAATGAGCAGTTCTTC
CDR3 protein: CASSPRDRNNEQFF

D gene: TRBD2
J gene: TRBJ2-3
clone size: .
V gene: TRBV7-9
CDR3 DNA: TGTGCCAGCAGCTTATTTTCGGGAGGGCTAACAGATACGCAGTATTTT
CDR3 protein: CASSLFSGGLTDTQYF

D gene: TRBD1
J gene: TRBJ1-5
clone size: few
V gene: TRBV6-1
CDR3 DNA: TGTGCCAGCAGTGGCCGTGCACAGGGGTTTAGCAATCAGCCCCAGCATTTT
CDR3 protein: CASSGRAQGFSNQPQHF

D gene: TRBD2
J gene: TRBJ2-1
clone size: few
V gene: TRBV7-9
CDR3 DNA: TGTGCCAGCAGCCGGACTAGCGGGTTAAGAGGCAATGAGCAGTTCTTC
CDR3 protein: CASSRTSGLRGNEQFF

D gene: .
J gene: TRBJ2-5
clone size: .
V gene: TRBV29-1
CDR3 DNA: TGCAGCGTATCTCTGGAGGGAGAGACCCAGTACTTC
CDR3 protein: CSVSLEGETQYF

D gene: .
J gene: TRBJ2-5
clone size: few
V gene: TRBV5-1
CDR3 DNA: TGCGCCAGCAGCTCTACAGGGTTCGAGACCCAGTACTTC
CDR3 protein: CASSSTGFETQYF

D gene: TRBD2
J gene: TRBJ2-5
clone size: .
V gene: TRBV14
CDR3 DNA: TGTGCCAGCAGCCCCCGAGTTAGCGGGAGTCAAGAGACCCAGTACTTC
CDR3 protein: CASSPRVSGSQETQYF

D gene: .
J gene: TRBJ2-5
clone size: .
V gene: TRBV29-1
CDR3 DNA: TGCAGCGTGGAGGGACTGGCCGGAGTTGGGACCCAGTACTTC
CDR3 protein: CSVEGLAGVGTQYF

D gene: TRBD2
J gene: TRBJ2-1
clone size: many
V gene: TRBV12-3/TRBV12-4
CDR3 DNA: TGTGCCAGCACCAACCCATCGAGGACTAGAGATTTGTTTGAGCAGTTCTTC
CDR3 protein: CASTNPSRTRDLFEQFF

D gene: .
J gene: TRBJ1-1
clone size: many
V gene: TRBV5-1
CDR3 DNA: TGCGCCAGCAGCTTGGAGACAGGGAACACTGAAGCTTTCTTT
CDR3 protein: CASSLETGNTEAFF

D gene: .
J gene: TRBJ2-1
clone size: many
V gene: TRBV12-3/TRBV12-4
CDR3 DNA: TGTGCCAGCACCACCCATTTACTGATAGGGACCGAGAAATACAATGAGCAGTTCTTC
CDR3 protein: CASTTHLLIGTEKYNEQFF

D gene: .
J gene: TRBJ1-1
clone size: few
V gene: TRBV24-1
CDR3 DNA: TGTGCCACGACTGAGGTAAGATTGGCAGGGACGTCTTGGGTTGAAGCTTTCTTT
CDR3 protein: CATTEVRLAGTSWVEAFF

D gene: .
J gene: TRBJ2-5
clone size: .
V gene: TRBV20-1
CDR3 DNA: TGCAGTGCTACCACACCCGGGTACCAAGAGACCCAGTACTTC
CDR3 protein: CSATTPGYQETQYF

D gene: .
J gene: TRBJ2-1
clone size: .
V gene: TRBV5-1
CDR3 DNA: TGCGCCAGCAGCTTGGGCTCCCGCGAGGGGCCCCTTTTCTTC
CDR3 protein: CASSLGSREGPLFF

D gene: .
J gene: TRBJ1-1
clone size: .
V gene: TRBV18
CDR3 DNA: TGTGCCAGCTCACCACCGTGGGGGCGGGACACTGAAGCTTTCTTT
CDR3 protein: CASSPPWGRDTEAFF

D gene: .
J gene: TRBJ1-2
clone size: many
V gene: TRBV20-1
CDR3 DNA: TGCAGTGCTAGGGGCGCGAACGGTATCTATGGCTACACCTTC
CDR3 protein: CSARGANGIYGYTF

D gene: TRBD1
J gene: TRBJ1-3
clone size: few
V gene: TRBV27
CDR3 DNA: TGTGCCAGCAGTTTAAGGCGGGACAGGGGCCCCATATATTTT
CDR3 protein: CASSLRRDRGPIYF

D gene: .
J gene: TRBJ2-1
clone size: .
V gene: TRBV29-1
CDR3 DNA: TGCAGCGTTGCAGGGTCCGCGACAGGTTACAATGAGCAGTTCTTC
CDR3 protein: CSVAGSATGYNEQFF

D gene: .
J gene: TRBJ2-3
clone size: .
V gene: TRBV27
CDR3 DNA: TGTGCCAGCAGTTTTGTGGGGGCGAACACAGATACGCAGTATTTT
CDR3 protein: CASSFVGANTDTQYF